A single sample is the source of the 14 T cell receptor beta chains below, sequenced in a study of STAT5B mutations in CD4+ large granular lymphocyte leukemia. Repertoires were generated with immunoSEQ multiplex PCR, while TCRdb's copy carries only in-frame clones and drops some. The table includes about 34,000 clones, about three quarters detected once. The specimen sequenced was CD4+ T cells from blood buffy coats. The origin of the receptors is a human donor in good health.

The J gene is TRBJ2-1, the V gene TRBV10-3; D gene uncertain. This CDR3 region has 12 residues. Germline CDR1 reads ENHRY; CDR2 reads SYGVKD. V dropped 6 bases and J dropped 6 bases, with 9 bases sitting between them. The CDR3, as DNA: TGTGCCATCAGCTTTAGTCTCAATGAGCAGTTCTTC. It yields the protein CAISFSLNEQFF.

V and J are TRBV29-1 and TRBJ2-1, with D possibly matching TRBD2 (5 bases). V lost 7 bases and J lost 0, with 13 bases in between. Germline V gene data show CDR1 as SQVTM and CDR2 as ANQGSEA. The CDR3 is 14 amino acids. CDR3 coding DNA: TGCAGCGGGAAGAGCGGCAGCTCCTACAATGAGCAGTTCTTC. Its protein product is CSGKSGSSYNEQFF.

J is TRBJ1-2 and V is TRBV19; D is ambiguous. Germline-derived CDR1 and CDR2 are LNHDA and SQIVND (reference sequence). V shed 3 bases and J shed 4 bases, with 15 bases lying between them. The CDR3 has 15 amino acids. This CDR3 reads CASSMDWGPRYGYTF. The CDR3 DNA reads TGTGCCAGTAGTATGGACTGGGGTCCTCGCTATGGCTACACCTTC. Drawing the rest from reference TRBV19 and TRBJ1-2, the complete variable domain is DGGITQSPKYLFRKEGQNVTLSCEQNLNHDAMYWYRQDPGQGLRLIYYSQIVNDFQKGDIAEGYSVSREKKESFPLTVTSAQKNPTAFYLCASSMDWGPRYGYTFGSGTRLTVV.

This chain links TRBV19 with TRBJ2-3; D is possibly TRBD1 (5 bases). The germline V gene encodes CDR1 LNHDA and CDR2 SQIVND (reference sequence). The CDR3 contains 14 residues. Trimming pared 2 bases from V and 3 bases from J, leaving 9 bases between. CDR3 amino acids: CASSITGTTDTQYF. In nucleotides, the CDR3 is TGTGCCAGTAGTATAACAGGTACTACAGATACGCAGTATTTT.

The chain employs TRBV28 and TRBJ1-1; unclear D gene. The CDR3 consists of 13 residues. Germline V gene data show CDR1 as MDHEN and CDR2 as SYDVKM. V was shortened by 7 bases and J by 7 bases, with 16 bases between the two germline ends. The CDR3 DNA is TGTGCCAGCACCTTCCAGTCACGACTTGAAGCTTTCTTT. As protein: CASTFQSRLEAFF.

CDR3 DNA sequence: TGTGCCAGCCAGCGGGGGGGCTCCTACAATGAGCAGTTCTTC. It codes for CASQRGGSYNEQFF. The chain carries TRBV11-3 and TRBJ2-1; 10 bases agree with TRBD2. This CDR3 contains 14 residues. Germline values: CDR1 SGHNT, CDR2 YENEEA. V lost 8 bases to trimming and J lost 0 bases; unmatched junction nucleotides: 1.

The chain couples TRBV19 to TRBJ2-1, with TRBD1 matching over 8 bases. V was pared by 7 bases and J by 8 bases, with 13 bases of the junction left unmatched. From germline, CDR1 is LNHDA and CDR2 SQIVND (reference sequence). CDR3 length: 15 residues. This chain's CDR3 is CASTPRRTGKDEQFF. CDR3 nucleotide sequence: TGTGCCAGTACCCCGAGGAGGACAGGGAAGGATGAGCAGTTCTTC.

The CDR3 region is CAISDPDRSTGELFF. CDR3 bases: TGTGCCATCAGTGACCCGGACAGGAGCACCGGGGAGCTGTTTTTT. The V and J genes are TRBV10-3 and TRBJ2-2; 7 nucleotides agree with TRBD1. Germline V CDR1 and CDR2: ENHRY, SYGVKD. Trimming took 3 bases from V and 4 from J; bases not matched to a gene: 5. This CDR3 has 15 residues.

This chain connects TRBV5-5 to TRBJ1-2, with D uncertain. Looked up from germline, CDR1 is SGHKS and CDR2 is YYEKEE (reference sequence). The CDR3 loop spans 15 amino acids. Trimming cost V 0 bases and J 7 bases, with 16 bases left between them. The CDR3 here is CASSLGRGAAGGYTF. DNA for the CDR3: TGTGCCAGCAGCTTGGGCCGGGGTGCCGCTGGTGGCTACACCTTC. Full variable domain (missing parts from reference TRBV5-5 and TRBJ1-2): DAGVTQSPTHLIKTRGQQVTLRCSPISGHKSVSWYQQVLGQGPQFIFQYYEKEERGRGNFPDRFSARQFPNYSSELNVNALLLGDSALYLCASSLGRGAAGGYTFGSGTRLTVV.

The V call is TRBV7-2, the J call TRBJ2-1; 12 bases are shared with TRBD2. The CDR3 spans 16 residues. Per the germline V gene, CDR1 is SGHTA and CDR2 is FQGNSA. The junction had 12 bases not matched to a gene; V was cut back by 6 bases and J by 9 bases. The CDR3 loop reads CASSPNRLAGASEQFF. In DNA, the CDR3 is TGTGCCAGCAGTCCGAATCGACTAGCGGGAGCTAGTGAGCAGTTCTTC.

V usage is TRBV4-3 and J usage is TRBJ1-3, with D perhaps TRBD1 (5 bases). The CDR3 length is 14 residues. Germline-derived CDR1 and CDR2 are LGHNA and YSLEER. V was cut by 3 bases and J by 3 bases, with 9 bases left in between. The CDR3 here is CASSQTVNGNTIYF. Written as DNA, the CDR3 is TGCGCCAGCAGCCAGACAGTGAATGGAAACACCATATATTTT.

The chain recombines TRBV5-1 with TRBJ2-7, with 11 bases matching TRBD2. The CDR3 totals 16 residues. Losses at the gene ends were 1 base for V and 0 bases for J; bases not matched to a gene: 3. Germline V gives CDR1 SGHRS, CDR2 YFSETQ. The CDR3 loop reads CASSLLAGGPSYEQYF. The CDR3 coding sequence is TGCGCCAGCAGCTTGTTAGCGGGAGGGCCCTCCTACGAGCAGTACTTC.

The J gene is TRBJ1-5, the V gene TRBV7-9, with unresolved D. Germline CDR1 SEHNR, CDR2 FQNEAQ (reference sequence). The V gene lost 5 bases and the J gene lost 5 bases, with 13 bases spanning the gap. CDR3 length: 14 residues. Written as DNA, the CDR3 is TGTGCCAGCAGCCCCGACGGAGCCTATCAGCCCCAGCATTTT. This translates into CASSPDGAYQPQHF.

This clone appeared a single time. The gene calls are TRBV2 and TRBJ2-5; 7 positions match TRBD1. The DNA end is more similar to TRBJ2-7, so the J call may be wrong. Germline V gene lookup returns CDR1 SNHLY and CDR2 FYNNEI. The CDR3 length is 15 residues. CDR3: CASSEARGGRGEQYF. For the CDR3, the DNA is TGTGCCAGCAGTGAAGCAAGAGGGGGCCGAGGCGAGCAGTACTTC.